This TCR beta chain was sequenced in a study of blood T cell repertoires in COVID-19. Overall study context: Samples taken during acute and convalescent COVID-19 were collected in the United States, Italy and Spain. T cells, B-cell-depleted T cells, or PBMCs provided the cDNA or gDNA that served as material.

V shed 1 base, J shed 0 bases, and the junction held 2 bases outside the gene matches. The CDR3 is 15 residues long. Germline V lookup: CDR1 MNHNS, CDR2 SASEGT. Sequencing was performed with immunoSEQ multiplex PCR; in TCRdb, only in-frame clones are kept and a portion is missing. The sample yields under 250,000 clones, 83% seen once. The V gene is TRBV6-1, the J gene TRBJ2-7; 8 positions agree with TRBD1. The sequenced sample was peripheral blood. The sequence was obtained from a woman between 35 and 50 years old with active or convalescent COVID-19. CDR3 region: CASSEVGTGSYEQYF. As DNA, the CDR3 is TGTGCCAGCAGTGAAGTAGGGACAGGCTCCTACGAGCAGTACTTC.